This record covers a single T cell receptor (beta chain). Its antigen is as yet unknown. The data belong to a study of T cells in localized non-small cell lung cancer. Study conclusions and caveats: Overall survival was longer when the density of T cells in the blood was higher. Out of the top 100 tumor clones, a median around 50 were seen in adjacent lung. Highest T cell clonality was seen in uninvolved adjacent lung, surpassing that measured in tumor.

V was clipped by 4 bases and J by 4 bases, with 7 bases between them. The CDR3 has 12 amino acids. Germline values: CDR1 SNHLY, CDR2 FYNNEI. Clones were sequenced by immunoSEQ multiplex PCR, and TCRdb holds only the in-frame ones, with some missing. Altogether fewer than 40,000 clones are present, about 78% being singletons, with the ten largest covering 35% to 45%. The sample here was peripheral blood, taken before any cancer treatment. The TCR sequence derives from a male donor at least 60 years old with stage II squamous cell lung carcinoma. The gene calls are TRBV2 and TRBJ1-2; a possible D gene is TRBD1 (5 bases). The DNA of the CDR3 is TGTGCCAGCAGTGGGACATCCTATGGCTACACCTTC. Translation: CASSGTSYGYTF.